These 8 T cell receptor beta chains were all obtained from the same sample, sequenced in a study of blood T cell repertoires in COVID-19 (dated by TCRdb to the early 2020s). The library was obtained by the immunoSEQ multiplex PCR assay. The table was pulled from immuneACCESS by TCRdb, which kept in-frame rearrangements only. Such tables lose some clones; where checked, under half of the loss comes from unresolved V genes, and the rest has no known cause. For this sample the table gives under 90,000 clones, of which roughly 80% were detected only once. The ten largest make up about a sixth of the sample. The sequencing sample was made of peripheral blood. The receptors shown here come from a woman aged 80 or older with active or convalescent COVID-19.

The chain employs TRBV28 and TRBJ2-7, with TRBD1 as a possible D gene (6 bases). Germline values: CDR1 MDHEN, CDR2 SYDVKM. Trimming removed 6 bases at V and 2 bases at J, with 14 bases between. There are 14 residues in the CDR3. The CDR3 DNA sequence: TGTGCCAGCAGCCCCCTACAGGGAACCTACGAGCAGTACTTC. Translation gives CASSPLQGTYEQYF.

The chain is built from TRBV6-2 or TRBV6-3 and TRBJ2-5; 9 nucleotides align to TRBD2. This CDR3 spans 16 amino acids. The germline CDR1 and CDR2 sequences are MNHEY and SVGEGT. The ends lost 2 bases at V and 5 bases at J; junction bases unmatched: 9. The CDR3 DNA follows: TGTGCCAGCAGTTACAGGTTAGCGGGGGTCGCGGAGACCCAGTACTTC. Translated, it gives CASSYRLAGVAETQYF.

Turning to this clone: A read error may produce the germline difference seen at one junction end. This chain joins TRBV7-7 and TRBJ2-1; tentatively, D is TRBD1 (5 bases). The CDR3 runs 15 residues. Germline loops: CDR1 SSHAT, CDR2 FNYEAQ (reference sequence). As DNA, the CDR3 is TGTGCTAGCAGCTTACGCAGGGAATCCTACAATGAGCAGTTCTTC. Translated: CASSLRRESYNEQFF.

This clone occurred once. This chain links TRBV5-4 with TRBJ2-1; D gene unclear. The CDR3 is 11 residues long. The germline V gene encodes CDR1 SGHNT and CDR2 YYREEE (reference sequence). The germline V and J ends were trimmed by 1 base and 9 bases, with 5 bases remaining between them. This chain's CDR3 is CASSLIGEQFF. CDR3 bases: TGTGCCAGCAGCTTGATCGGTGAGCAGTTCTTC.

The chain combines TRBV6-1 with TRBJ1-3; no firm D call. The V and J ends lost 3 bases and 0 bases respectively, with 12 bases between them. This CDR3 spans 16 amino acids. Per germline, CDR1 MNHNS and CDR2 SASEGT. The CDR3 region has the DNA TGTGCCAGCAGTGAGGGGAGTGCCGGCTCTGGAAACACCATATATTTT. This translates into CASSEGSAGSGNTIYF.

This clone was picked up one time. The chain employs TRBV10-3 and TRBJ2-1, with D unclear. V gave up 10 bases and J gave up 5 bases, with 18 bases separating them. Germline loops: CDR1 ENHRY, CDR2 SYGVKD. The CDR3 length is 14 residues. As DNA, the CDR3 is TGTGCCACCACCCCTTTGGCAGATGACAATGAGCAGTTCTTC. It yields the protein CATTPLADDNEQFF.

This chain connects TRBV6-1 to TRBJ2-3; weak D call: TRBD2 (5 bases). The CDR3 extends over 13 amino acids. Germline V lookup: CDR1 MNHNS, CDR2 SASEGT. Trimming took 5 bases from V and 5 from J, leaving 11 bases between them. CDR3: CASSPWTGDTQYF. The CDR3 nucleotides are TGTGCCAGCAGTCCCTGGACTGGAGATACGCAGTATTTT.

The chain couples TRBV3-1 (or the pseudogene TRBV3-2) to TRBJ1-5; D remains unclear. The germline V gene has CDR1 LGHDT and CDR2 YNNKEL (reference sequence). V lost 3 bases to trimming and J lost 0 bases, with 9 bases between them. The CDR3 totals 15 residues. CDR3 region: CASSQQTGSNQPQHF. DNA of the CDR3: TGTGCCAGCAGCCAGCAGACGGGTAGCAATCAGCCCCAGCATTTT.